The entry that follows covers one T cell receptor (beta chain) sequence. Its antigen is unidentified. Trimming cost V 7 bases and J 11 bases, with 12 bases left between them. Germline CDR1 and CDR2: MNHEY and SVGEGT. The length of the CDR3 is 11 residues. The source of the sample is a study of CD8 T cells in Susac syndrome. The overall study: Among sequenced Susac syndrome patients, six had active disease and roughly eight were in remission. At blood draw, Susac syndrome patients were therapy-naive, on corticosteroids, or on intravenous immunoglobulin alone.

Reverse transcription of 0.5 to 1 ug RNA was performed with random hexamers. Amplification of the TCR beta CDR3 was carried out by immunoSEQ multiplex PCR, which spanned a total of 54 Vbeta and 13 Jbeta segments. A single record per CDR3 protein comes from TCRdb applying MiXCR to the immunoSEQ multiplex PCR reads. The sample lists about 120,000 distinct CDR3 sequences, nearly 96% occurring once. General observations from the study: The CD4+ T cell repertoires that were profiled in Susac syndrome showed no clonal expansion.

The source is a human donor with Susac syndrome. The chain joins TRBV6-2 or TRBV6-3 to TRBJ1-5, with D hard to call. The sequencing input was CD4+ T cells from PBMCs. CDR3 loop: CASTSEGTQHF. The CDR3 DNA reads TGTGCCAGCACCTCTGAAGGGACCCAGCATTTT.